These 8 T cell receptor beta chains originate from one sample sequenced in a study of blood T cell repertoires in COVID-19. Assay used: immunoSEQ multiplex PCR; TCRdb lists only in-frame clones, some missing. This sample has 270,000 or so clones, with roughly 80% found just once. Sequencing input: peripheral blood. The receptors were gathered from a human donor with COVID-19, enrolled during active disease. The donor label of this sample is uncertain.

V gene TRBV11-2 combines with J gene TRBJ1-1; 7 positions match TRBD1. CDR1 SGHAT and CDR2 FQNNGV come from the germline V gene. The CDR3 consists of 13 residues. The V and J ends lost 2 bases and 7 bases, in that order; junction bases with no gene match: 4. CDR3 sequence (DNA): TGTGCCAGCAGCTTATACCGGGACAGTGAAGCTTTCTTT. Amino acids: CASSLYRDSEAFF.

J is TRBJ1-1 and V is TRBV19, with TRBD1 matching over 10 bases. This CDR3 comprises 14 residues. Unmatched junction bases numbered 3, after V lost 3 bases and J lost 5 bases. Germline V gene sequence: CDR1 LNHDA, CDR2 SQIVND (reference sequence). This CDR3 is CASSIRTGGTEAFF. The DNA of the CDR3 is TGTGCCAGTAGTATTCGGACAGGGGGGACTGAAGCTTTCTTT.

This clone was observed a handful of times. This chain uses TRBV2 with TRBJ1-5; TRBD1 agrees at 11 bases. The J segment lost 3 bases and the V segment lost 5 bases, leaving 6 bases of the junction unmatched. Germline values: CDR1 SNHLY, CDR2 FYNNEI. The length of the CDR3 is 16 residues. The CDR3: CASSPGTGGYNQPQHF. The CDR3 DNA is TGTGCCAGCAGTCCGGGGACAGGGGGGTACAATCAGCCCCAGCATTTT.

Here the CDR3 DNA reads TGTGCCAGCAGCAGGAGCGGGGGGCCCCCCTACAATGAGCAGTTCTTC. It yields the protein CASSRSGGPPYNEQFF. The genes are TRBV6-2 or TRBV6-3 and TRBJ2-1, with TRBD2 identical over 9 bases. The trim removed 6 bases at V and 2 bases at J, leaving 8 bases unmatched. The germline CDR1 and CDR2 sequences are MNHEY and SVGEGT. This CDR3 region has 16 residues.

The chain carries TRBV2 and TRBJ2-1, with 7 nucleotides matching TRBD2. CDR1 is SNHLY, CDR2 FYNNEI, per germline. V trimming: 9 bases; J trimming: 4 bases; junction bases outside the gene matches: 9. The length of the CDR3 is 14 residues. The CDR3 reads CASGEGESYNEQFF. As DNA, the CDR3 is TGTGCCAGTGGGGAGGGTGAATCGTACAATGAGCAGTTCTTC.

This clone occurred once. V gene TRBV11-1 combines with J gene TRBJ2-1, with TRBD2 matching over 7 bases. The CDR3 extends over 16 amino acids. V was clipped by 2 bases and J by 1 base; unmatched bases: 5. Germline V lookup: CDR1 SGHAT, CDR2 FQDESV (reference sequence). CDR3 in DNA: TGTGCCAGCAGCTTACTTGCGGGAGTTTCCTACAATGAGCAGTTCTTC. It translates to CASSLLAGVSYNEQFF.

This clone was detected a few times. The chain combines TRBV28 with TRBJ2-5; 9 positions match TRBD1. The germline gives CDR1 MDHEN, CDR2 SYDVKM. This CDR3 has 13 amino acids. Trimming cost V 3 bases and J 4 bases; bases outside gene matches: 0. CDR3 in DNA: TGTGCCAGCAGTTTGGACAGGGGAGAGACCCAGTACTTC. This translates into CASSLDRGETQYF. Filled out from reference TRBV28 and TRBJ2-5, the complete variable domain reads DVKVTQSSRYLVKRTGEKVFLECVQDMDHENMFWYRQDPGLGLRLIYFSYDVKMKEKGDIPEGYSVSREKKERFSLILESASTNQTSMYLCASSLDRGETQYFGPGTRLLVL.

The chain uses TRBV7-9 and TRBJ1-2; a possible D gene is TRBD1 (6 bases). The V end was cut by 5 bases, the J end by 4 bases, with 8 bases between. The CDR3 contains 12 residues. Germline CDR1 is SEHNR and CDR2 is FQNEAQ (reference sequence). The CDR3 here is CASSRDTYGYTF. The CDR3 DNA sequence: TGTGCCAGCAGCCGGGACACCTATGGCTACACCTTC.